These 27 T cell receptor beta chains share one sample of origin, sequenced in a study of blood T cells in healthy people across ages. A sample-barcoded 5' primer and a J-beta primer mix were used in a second PCR of about 7 to 12 cycles. TCRdb used MiXCR to reprocess the 5' RACE reads, holding one entry per CDR3 protein. The sample has about 500,000 distinct CDR3 sequences, 24% seen once; the top ten hold approximately 8.7%. The same sample was also studied in work on T cells of mothers and their children.

The specimen sequenced was blood. All receptors derive from a boy younger than 18 in good health.

This clonotype was seen many times. J is TRBJ2-7 and V is TRBV7-2, with D possibly matching TRBD2 (6 bases). Germline V lookup: CDR1 SGHTA, CDR2 FQGNSA. V was shortened by 9 bases and J by 5 bases, with 17 bases between the two germline ends. CDR3 length: 13 amino acids. CDR3 loop: CASSSLGRNEQYF. CDR3 in DNA: TGTGCCAGTTCCTCGTTGGGGAGGAACGAGCAGTACTTC.

CDR3 in amino acids: CASSLVGQPQTAQYF. CDR3 bases: TGTGCCAGCAGCTTAGTTGGGCAGCCCCAAACGGCCCAGTACTTC. The V call is TRBV7-2, the J call TRBJ2-5; D gene ambiguous. The V end lost 1 base, the J end lost 9 bases, and 18 bases lay between the germline ends. CDR3 size: 15 residues. Germline V lookup: CDR1 SGHTA, CDR2 FQGNSA.

The chain carries TRBV6-2 or TRBV6-3 and TRBJ2-4; 9 nucleotides line up with TRBD1. The CDR3 is made up of 16 amino acids. V shed 6 bases, J shed 0 bases, and the junction held 6 bases outside the gene matches. Germline-derived CDR1 and CDR2 are MNHEY and SVGEGT. This chain's CDR3 is CASRPRDRVAKNIQYF. Here the CDR3 DNA reads TGTGCCAGCAGACCCCGGGACAGGGTAGCCAAAAACATTCAGTACTTC.

This clonotype was seen a handful of times. The V gene is TRBV12-3 or TRBV12-4, the J gene TRBJ2-5, with 10 positions matching TRBD2. The DNA end is more similar to TRBJ2-1, so the J call may be wrong. The CDR3 is 14 amino acids. Here the CDR3 DNA reads TGTGCCAGCAGTCCAGCGGGAGGGCCCCCTGAGCAGTTCTTC. It yields the protein CASSPAGGPPEQFF.

This clonotype was recorded a few times. The rearrangement links TRBV9 to TRBJ2-5; TRBD2 matches 9 bases. The CDR3 length is 15 residues. V lost 2 bases and J lost 4; bases outside the gene matches: 6. CDR1 and CDR2 (germline): SGDLS, YYNGEE. The CDR3 region has the DNA TGTGCCAGCAGCGTCGGCGGGGGGGCCCGAGAGACCCAGTACTTC. Translating it yields CASSVGGGARETQYF.

The chain links TRBV12-3 or TRBV12-4 to TRBJ2-1; D may be TRBD1 or TRBD2 (6 bases each). Trimming removed 7 bases at V and 5 bases at J, with 15 bases between. This CDR3 contains 14 residues. CDR3 in DNA: TGTGCCAGCAATTCCAATAGGGGGGACAATGAGCAGTTCTTC. Its protein product is CASNSNRGDNEQFF.

This clonotype showed up just a few times. V usage is TRBV10-3 and J usage is TRBJ2-5; TRBD2 matches 8 bases. The end of the DNA aligns better with TRBJ2-1, so the J call may be wrong. Germline V gene data show CDR1 as ENHRY and CDR2 as SYGVKD. CDR3 size: 17 residues. The CDR3, as DNA: TGTGCCATCAGTGAGCCCCCCGGGCGGGGGGCCCACAATGAGCAGTTCTTC. This encodes CAISEPPGRGAHNEQFF.

The rearrangement uses TRBV7-2 and TRBJ1-3; D is possibly TRBD1 (5 bases). The germline V gene encodes CDR1 SGHTA and CDR2 FQGNSA. The CDR3 has 16 amino acids. Trimming pared 0 bases from V and 8 bases from J, leaving 17 bases between. The CDR3 region is CASSLASSGQSYTIYF. The CDR3 DNA sequence: TGTGCCAGCAGCTTAGCGTCAAGCGGACAATCTTACACCATATATTTT. The full variable domain, rest sourced from reference TRBV7-2 and TRBJ1-3, is GAGVSQSPSNKVTEKGKDVELRCDPISGHTALYWYRQSLGQGLEFLIYFQGNSAPDKSGLPSDRFSAERTGGSVSTLTIQRTQQEDSAVYLCASSLASSGQSYTIYFGEGSWLTVV.

This chain connects TRBV7-6 to TRBJ1-4; D gene ambiguous. The V and J ends lost 5 bases and 6 bases respectively, with 22 bases between them. Germline CDR1 reads SGHVS; CDR2 reads FNYEAQ. The CDR3 is made up of 17 amino acids. CDR3 nucleotide sequence: TGTGCCAGCAGCGGCATGCTTTCCTTAGGTAGAGATGAAAAACTGTTTTTT. The encoded protein is CASSGMLSLGRDEKLFF.

This clonotype was seen a handful of times. The chain uses TRBV9 and TRBJ2-7; 8 bases align to TRBD1. This CDR3 has 16 residues. The ends lost 3 bases at V and 2 bases at J; junction bases unmatched: 10. Germline values: CDR1 SGDLS, CDR2 YYNGEE. CDR3: CASSAAGTGSPYEQYF. The CDR3 DNA reads TGTGCCAGCAGCGCCGCCGGGACAGGTTCTCCCTACGAGCAGTACTTC.

This clonotype was seen repeatedly, ten times or more. The chain has TRBV3-1 and TRBJ2-3, with no clear D. V shed 0 bases and J shed 2 bases, with 9 bases lying between them. The germline V gene encodes CDR1 LGHDT and CDR2 YNNKEL (reference sequence). The CDR3 totals 15 residues. The CDR3 DNA is TGTGCCAGCAGCCAAGAAGCCGGCATCACAGATACGCAGTATTTT. Residues: CASSQEAGITDTQYF.

This chain joins TRBV4-1 and TRBJ1-1; D remains ambiguous. V shed 4 bases and J shed 1 base, with 13 bases lying between them. The CDR3 runs 15 residues. Germline-derived CDR1 and CDR2 are MGHRA and YSYEKL. The DNA for the CDR3 is TGCGCCAGCAGCCTCGGTCCCTCAGGGAACACTGAAGCTTTCTTT. It codes for CASSLGPSGNTEAFF.

Many counts were recorded for this clonotype. The CDR3 here is CASSSRQGGETQYF. DNA of the CDR3: TGTGCCAGCAGCTCCCGACAGGGGGGCGAGACCCAGTACTTC. The chain recombines TRBV7-2 with TRBJ2-5, with TRBD1 identical over 9 bases. The V gene end was trimmed by 4 bases and the J gene end by 5 bases; junction bases not matched to a gene: 5. CDR1 is SGHTA and CDR2 is FQGNSA in the germline V gene. This CDR3 spans 14 amino acids.

V and J are TRBV10-3 and TRBJ2-5, with D perhaps matching TRBD2 (5 bases). The J call may be wrong; the DNA end is better matched by TRBJ2-7. This CDR3 contains 14 residues. Germline V gives CDR1 ENHRY, CDR2 SYGVKD. This CDR3 reads CAISEITSRYEQYF. The CDR3 nucleotides read TGTGCCATCAGTGAGATAACTAGTCGGTACGAGCAGTACTTC.

This clonotype was seen a handful of times. The gene calls are TRBV27 and TRBJ1-4; possibly TRBD1 for D (5 bases). V was clipped by 8 bases and J by 6 bases, with 19 bases between them. The CDR3 is 15 amino acids. CDR1 is MNHEY and CDR2 is SMNVEV in the germline V gene (reference sequence). CDR3 protein: CASSASGRMDEKLFF. The DNA of the CDR3 is TGTGCCAGCTCAGCCTCAGGGAGGATGGATGAAAAACTGTTTTTT.

The CDR3 here is CASSLRRVETQYF. DNA for the CDR3: TGTGCCAGCAGTTTGAGGCGGGTGGAGACCCAGTACTTC. The chain employs TRBV12-3 or TRBV12-4 and TRBJ2-5; TRBD2 is a possible D gene (5 bases). The CDR3 consists of 13 residues. V shed 3 bases and J shed 5 bases, with 10 bases lying between them.

The chain has TRBV4-1 and TRBJ1-4; D gene uncertain. Looked up from germline, CDR1 is MGHRA and CDR2 is YSYEKL. This CDR3 is built from 14 residues. Trimming left V 3 bases short and J 8 bases short, with 13 bases between. The CDR3 DNA sequence: TGCGCCAGCAGCCACCCCTTGACGGCGGAAAAACTGTTTTTT. It codes for CASSHPLTAEKLFF.

This clonotype was counted a few times. CDR3 coding DNA: TGTGCCAGCAGCCAAGCGTACGGGGGAAATGAGCAGTTCTTC. Translation gives CASSQAYGGNEQFF. The chain uses TRBV3-1 and TRBJ2-1; TRBD2 is a possible D gene (6 bases). Germline assignment: CDR1 LGHDT and CDR2 YNNKEL (reference sequence). CDR3 length: 14 amino acids. Trimming shortened V by 1 base and J by 7 bases, and 11 bases separated the two germline ends.

This clonotype showed up just a few times. The V gene is TRBV7-3, the J gene TRBJ2-5; TRBD2 agrees at 10 bases. The J call is in doubt because the DNA end fits TRBJ2-1 better. This CDR3 contains 15 residues. CDR1 and CDR2 from the germline V gene are SGHTA and FQGTGA. CDR3 sequence reads: CASSLGLLAGDEQFF. In nucleotides, the CDR3 is TGTGCCAGCAGCTTAGGCCTCCTAGCGGGGGATGAGCAGTTCTTC.

The chain has TRBV28 and TRBJ2-5; TRBD2 might be the D (7 bases). The J call is doubtful: the DNA matches TRBJ2-1 better. The CDR3 has 12 residues. CDR1 MDHEN and CDR2 SYDVKM come from the germline V gene. The CDR3 coding sequence is TGTGCCAGCAATCGGGGGGCCAATGAGCAGTTCTTC. Residues: CASNRGANEQFF.

The CDR3 region is CASGRGRGTGELFF. Here the CDR3 DNA reads TGTGCCAGCGGCAGGGGGCGGGGAACCGGGGAGCTGTTTTTT. V and J are TRBV25-1 and TRBJ2-2; 8 nucleotides agree with TRBD1. The CDR3 covers 14 residues. V dropped 8 bases and J dropped 5; count of bases not matched to a gene: 7. In germline, CDR1 is MGHDK, CDR2 SYGVNS.

This clonotype was seen only a few times. Here the CDR3 DNA reads TGCGCCAGCAGCCAAGCGCTTAGGACGGATCGGGCGGGCTACACCTTC. It encodes CASSQALRTDRAGYTF. This sequence joins TRBV4-3 and TRBJ1-2; no clear D gene. V gave up 1 base and J gave up 8 bases, with 20 bases separating them. This CDR3 contains 16 residues. The germline gives CDR1 LGHNA, CDR2 YSLEER.

This clonotype has only a few counts. The chain employs TRBV29-1 and TRBJ2-2, with TRBD1 identical over 7 bases. Looked up from germline, CDR1 is SQVTM and CDR2 is ANQGSEA. CDR3 length equals 13 residues. Trimming removed 6 bases from V and 2 bases from J; junction bases left unmatched: 3. CDR3 nucleotide sequence: TGCAGCGTCCGGGACAGTAACACCGGGGAGCTGTTTTTT. The encoded protein is CSVRDSNTGELFF.

The chain uses TRBV3-1 and TRBJ2-1; perhaps TRBD2 as D (6 bases). The CDR3 has 14 amino acids. The germline CDR1 and CDR2 sequences are LGHDT and YNNKEL (reference sequence). V was cut by 4 bases and J by 11 bases, with 18 bases left in between. Here the CDR3 reads CASSRQNLGLQQFF. DNA of the CDR3: TGTGCCAGCAGCCGGCAAAACCTGGGACTCCAGCAGTTCTTC.

This clonotype was detected only a few times. The chain has TRBV28 and TRBJ1-3, with D possibly matching TRBD1 (5 bases). The CDR3 has 16 residues. Germline-derived CDR1 and CDR2 are MDHEN and SYDVKM. The V end was cut by 4 bases, the J end by 0 bases, with 13 bases between. CDR3: CASSSYIRDSGNTIYF. In DNA form, the CDR3 reads TGTGCCAGCAGTTCGTACATCAGGGACTCTGGAAACACCATATATTTT.

The genes are TRBV12-3 or TRBV12-4 and TRBJ1-1, with TRBD1 identical over 7 bases. V shed 6 bases and J 1 base; nucleotides not matched to a gene: 8. The CDR3 has 15 residues. The CDR3 is CASRPTGEGNTEAFF. The CDR3 coding sequence is TGTGCCAGCAGGCCTACAGGGGAGGGGAACACTGAAGCTTTCTTT.

A remark on this clonotype: Relative to the germline gene, one junction end is altered; a read error may explain this. The rearrangement joins TRBV20-1 to TRBJ1-4, with D unresolved. Germline CDR1 DFQATT, CDR2 SNEGSKA (reference sequence). CDR3 size: 14 residues. CDR3 residues: CSARGWATNEKLVF. CDR3 DNA sequence: TGCAGTGCTAGAGGCTGGGCGACTAATGAAAAACTGGTTTTT.